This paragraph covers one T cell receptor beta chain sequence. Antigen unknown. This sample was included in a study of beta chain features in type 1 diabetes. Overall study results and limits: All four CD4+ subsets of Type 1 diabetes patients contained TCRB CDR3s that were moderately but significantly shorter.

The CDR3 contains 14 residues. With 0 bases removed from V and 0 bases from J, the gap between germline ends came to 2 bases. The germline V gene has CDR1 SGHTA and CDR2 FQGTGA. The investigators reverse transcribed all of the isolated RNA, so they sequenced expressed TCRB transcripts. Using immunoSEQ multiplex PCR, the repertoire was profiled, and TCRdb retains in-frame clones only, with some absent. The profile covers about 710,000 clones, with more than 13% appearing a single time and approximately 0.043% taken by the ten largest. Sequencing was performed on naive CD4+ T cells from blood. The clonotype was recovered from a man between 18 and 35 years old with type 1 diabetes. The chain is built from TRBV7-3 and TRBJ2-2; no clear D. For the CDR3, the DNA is TGTGCCAGCAGCTTAACTGCGAACACCGGGGAGCTGTTTTTT. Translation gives CASSLTANTGELFF.